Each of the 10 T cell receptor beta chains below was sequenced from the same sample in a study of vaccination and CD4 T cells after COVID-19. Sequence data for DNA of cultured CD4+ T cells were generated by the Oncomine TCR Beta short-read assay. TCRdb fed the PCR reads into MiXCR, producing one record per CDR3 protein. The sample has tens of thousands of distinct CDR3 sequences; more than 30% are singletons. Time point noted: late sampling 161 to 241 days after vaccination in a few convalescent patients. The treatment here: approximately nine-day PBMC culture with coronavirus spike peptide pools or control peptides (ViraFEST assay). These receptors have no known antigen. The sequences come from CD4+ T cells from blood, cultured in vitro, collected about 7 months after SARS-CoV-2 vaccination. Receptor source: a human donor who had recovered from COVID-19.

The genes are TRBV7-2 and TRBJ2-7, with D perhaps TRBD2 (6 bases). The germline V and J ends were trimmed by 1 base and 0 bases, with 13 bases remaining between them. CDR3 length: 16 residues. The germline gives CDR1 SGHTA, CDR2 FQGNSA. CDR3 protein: CASSLVPAGYSYEQYF. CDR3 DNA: TGTGCCAGCAGCTTAGTACCGGCGGGATACTCCTACGAGCAGTACTTC.

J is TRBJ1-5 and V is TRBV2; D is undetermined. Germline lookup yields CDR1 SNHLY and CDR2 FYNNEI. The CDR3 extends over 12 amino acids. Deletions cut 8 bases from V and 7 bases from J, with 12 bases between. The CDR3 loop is CASGPARQPQHF. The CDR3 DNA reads TGTGCCAGCGGCCCCGCGAGGCAGCCCCAGCATTTT.

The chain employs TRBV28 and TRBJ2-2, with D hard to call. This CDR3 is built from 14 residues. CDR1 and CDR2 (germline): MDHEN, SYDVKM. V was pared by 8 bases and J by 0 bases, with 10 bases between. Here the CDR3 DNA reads TGTGCCAGCGAGCTCCAAGCGAACACCGGGGAGCTGTTTTTT. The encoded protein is CASELQANTGELFF.

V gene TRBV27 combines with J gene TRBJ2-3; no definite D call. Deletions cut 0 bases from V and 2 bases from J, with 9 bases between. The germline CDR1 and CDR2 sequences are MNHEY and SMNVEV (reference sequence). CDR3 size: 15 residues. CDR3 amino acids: CASSLSAGYTDTQYF. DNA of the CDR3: TGTGCCAGCAGTTTATCGGCCGGATACACAGATACGCAGTATTTT.

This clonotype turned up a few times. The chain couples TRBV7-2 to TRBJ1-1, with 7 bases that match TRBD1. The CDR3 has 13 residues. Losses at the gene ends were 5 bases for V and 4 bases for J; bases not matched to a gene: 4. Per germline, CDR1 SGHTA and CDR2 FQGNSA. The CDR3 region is CASSLRTGTEAFF. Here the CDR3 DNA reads TGTGCCAGCAGCCTAAGGACAGGCACTGAAGCTTTCTTT.

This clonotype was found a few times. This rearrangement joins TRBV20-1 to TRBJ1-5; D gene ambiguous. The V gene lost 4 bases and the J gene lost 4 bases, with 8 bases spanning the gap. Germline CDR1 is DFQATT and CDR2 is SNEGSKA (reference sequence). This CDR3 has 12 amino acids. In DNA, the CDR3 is TGCAGTGCTACCAGTACGAATCAGCCCCAGCATTTT. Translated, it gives CSATSTNQPQHF.

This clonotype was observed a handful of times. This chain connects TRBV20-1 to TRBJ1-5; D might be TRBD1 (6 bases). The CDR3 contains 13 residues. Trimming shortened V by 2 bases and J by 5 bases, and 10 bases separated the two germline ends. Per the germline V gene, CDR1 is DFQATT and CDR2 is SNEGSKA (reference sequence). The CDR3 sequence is CSARTYRDQPQHF. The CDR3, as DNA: TGCAGTGCTAGAACGTACAGGGATCAGCCCCAGCATTTT.

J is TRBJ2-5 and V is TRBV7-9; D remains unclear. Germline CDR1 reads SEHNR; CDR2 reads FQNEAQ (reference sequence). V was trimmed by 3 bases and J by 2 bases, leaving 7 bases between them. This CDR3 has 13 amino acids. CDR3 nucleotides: TGTGCCAGCAGCTTCGGACCGCAAGAGACCCAGTACTTC. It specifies CASSFGPQETQYF.

The CDR3, as DNA: TGTGCCAGCAGCTTGGCAGGGGTGGATGGCTACACCTTC. It encodes CASSLAGVDGYTF. The chain uses TRBV5-8 and TRBJ1-2, with D possibly matching TRBD1 (6 bases). Per the germline V gene, CDR1 is SGHTS and CDR2 is YDEGEE. The CDR3 is made up of 13 amino acids. V lost 0 bases and J lost 6, with 9 bases in between.

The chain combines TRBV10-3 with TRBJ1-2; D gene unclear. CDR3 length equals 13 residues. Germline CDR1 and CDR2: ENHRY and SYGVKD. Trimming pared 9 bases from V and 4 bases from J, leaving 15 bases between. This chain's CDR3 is CAMSPDSSYGYTF. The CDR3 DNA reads TGTGCCATGTCGCCCGATTCATCCTATGGCTACACCTTC.